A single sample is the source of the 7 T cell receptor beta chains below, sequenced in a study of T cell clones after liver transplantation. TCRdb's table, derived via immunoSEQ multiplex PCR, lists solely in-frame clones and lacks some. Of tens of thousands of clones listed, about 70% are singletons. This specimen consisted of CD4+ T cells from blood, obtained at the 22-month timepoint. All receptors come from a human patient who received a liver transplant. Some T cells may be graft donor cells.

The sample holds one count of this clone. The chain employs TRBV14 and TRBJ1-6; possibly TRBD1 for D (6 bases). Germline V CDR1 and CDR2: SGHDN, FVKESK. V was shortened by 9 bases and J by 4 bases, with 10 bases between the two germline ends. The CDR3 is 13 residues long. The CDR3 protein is CASSGQYNSPLHF. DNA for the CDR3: TGTGCCAGTTCTGGACAGTATAATTCACCCCTCCACTTT.

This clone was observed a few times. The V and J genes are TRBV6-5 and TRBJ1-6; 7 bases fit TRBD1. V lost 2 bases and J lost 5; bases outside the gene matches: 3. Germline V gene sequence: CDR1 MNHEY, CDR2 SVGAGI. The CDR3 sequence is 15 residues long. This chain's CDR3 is CASSYTTGDNSPLHF. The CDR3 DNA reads TGTGCCAGCAGTTACACAACAGGGGATAATTCACCCCTCCACTTT.

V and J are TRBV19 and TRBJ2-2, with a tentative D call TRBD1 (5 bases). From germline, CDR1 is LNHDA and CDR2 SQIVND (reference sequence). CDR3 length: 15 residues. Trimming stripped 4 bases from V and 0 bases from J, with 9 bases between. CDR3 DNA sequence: TGTGCCAGTAGTACAGGACATGCGAACACCGGGGAGCTGTTTTTT. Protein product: CASSTGHANTGELFF.

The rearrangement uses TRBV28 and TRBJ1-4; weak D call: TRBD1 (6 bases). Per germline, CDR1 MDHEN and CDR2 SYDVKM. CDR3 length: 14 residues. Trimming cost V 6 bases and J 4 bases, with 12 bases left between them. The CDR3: CASRRGGGNEKLFF. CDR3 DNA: TGTGCCAGCAGGCGAGGGGGGGGTAATGAAAAACTGTTTTTT.

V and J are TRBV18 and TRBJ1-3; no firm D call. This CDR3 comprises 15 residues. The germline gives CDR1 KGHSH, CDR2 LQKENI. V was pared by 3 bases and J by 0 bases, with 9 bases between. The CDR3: CASSPGRSSGNTIYF. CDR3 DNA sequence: TGTGCCAGCTCACCGGGCAGATCCTCTGGAAACACCATATATTTT.

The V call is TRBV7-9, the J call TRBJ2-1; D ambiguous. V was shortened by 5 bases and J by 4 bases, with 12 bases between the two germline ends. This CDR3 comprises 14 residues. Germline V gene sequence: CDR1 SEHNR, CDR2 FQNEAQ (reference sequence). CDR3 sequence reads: CASSPGAVYNEQFF. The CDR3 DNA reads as TGTGCCAGCAGCCCAGGCGCAGTGTACAATGAGCAGTTCTTC.

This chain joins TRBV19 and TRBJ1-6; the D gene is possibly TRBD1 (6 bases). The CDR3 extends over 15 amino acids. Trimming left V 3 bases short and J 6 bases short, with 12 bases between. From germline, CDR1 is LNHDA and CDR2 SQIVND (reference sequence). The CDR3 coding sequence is TGTGCCAGTAGTATGGGACTGACAGGTAATTCACCCCTCCACTTT. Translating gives CASSMGLTGNSPLHF.